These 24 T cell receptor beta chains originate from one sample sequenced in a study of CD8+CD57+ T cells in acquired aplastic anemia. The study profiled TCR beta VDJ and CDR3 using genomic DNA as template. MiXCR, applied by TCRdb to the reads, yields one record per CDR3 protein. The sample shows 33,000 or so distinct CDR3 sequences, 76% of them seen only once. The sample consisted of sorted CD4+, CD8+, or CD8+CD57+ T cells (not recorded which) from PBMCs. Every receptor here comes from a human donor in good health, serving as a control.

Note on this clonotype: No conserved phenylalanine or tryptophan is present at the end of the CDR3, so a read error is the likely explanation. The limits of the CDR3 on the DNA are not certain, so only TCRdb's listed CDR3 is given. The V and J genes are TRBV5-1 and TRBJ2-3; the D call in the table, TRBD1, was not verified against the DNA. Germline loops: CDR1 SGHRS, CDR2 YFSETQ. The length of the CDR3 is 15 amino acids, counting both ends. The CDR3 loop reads CASSLMTAQWDTQYS.

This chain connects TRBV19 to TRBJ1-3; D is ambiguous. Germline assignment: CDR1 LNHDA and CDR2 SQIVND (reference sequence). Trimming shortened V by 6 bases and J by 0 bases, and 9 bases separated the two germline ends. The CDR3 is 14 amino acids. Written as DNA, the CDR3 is TGTGCCAGTAGCATGTCTATCTCTGGAAACACCATATATTTT. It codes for CASSMSISGNTIYF.

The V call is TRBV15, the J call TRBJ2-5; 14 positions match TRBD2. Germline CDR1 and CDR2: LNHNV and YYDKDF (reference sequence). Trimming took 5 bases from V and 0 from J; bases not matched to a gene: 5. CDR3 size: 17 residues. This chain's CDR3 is CATSLGLAGAYQETQYF. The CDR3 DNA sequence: TGTGCCACCAGCTTGGGACTAGCGGGAGCGTACCAAGAGACCCAGTACTTC.

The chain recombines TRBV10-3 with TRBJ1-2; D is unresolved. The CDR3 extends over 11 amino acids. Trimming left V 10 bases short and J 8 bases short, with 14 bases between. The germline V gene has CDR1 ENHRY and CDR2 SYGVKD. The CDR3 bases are TGTGCCAGCACGGGCGCAGGAGGCTACACCTTC. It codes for CASTGAGGYTF.

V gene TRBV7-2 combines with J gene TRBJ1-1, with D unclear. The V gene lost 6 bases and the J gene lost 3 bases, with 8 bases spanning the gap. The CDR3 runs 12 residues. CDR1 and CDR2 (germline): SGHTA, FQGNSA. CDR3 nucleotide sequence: TGTGCCAGCAGTCAGAGTTACACTGAAGCTTTCTTT. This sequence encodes CASSQSYTEAFF.

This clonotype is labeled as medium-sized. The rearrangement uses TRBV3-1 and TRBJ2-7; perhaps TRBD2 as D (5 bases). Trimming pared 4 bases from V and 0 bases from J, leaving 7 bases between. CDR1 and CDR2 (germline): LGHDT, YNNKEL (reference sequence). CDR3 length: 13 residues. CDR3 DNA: TGTGCCAGCAGCCTTCGGGACTCCTACGAGCAGTACTTC. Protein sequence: CASSLRDSYEQYF.

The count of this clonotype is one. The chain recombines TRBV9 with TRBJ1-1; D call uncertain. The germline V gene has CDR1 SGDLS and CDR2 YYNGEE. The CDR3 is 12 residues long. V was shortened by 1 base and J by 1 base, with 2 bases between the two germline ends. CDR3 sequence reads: CASSVSNTEAFF. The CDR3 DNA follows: TGTGCCAGCAGCGTATCGAACACTGAAGCTTTCTTT.

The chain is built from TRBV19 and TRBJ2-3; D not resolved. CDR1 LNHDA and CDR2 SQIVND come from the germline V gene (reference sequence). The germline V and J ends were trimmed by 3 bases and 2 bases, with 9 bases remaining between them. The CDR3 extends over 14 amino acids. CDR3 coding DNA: TGTGCCAGTAGTATTCTTCTTTCCACAGATACGCAGTATTTT. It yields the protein CASSILLSTDTQYF.

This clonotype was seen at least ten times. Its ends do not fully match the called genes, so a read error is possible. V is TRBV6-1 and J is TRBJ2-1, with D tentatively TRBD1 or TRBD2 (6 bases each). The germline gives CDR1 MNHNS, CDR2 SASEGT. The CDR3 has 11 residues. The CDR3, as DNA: TGTGCCAGCAGTGAAGGGGGGGCCTGGGTCTTC. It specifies CASSEGGAWVF.

The CDR3 spells CATTSGNYNEQFF. In DNA form, the CDR3 reads TGTGCCACGACAAGCGGGAACTACAATGAGCAGTTCTTC. This chain links TRBV7-9 with TRBJ2-1; 7 nucleotides agree with TRBD2. CDR1 is SEHNR and CDR2 is FQNEAQ in the germline V gene (reference sequence). J was trimmed by 3 bases and V by 10 bases; bases with no gene match: 6. The CDR3 is made up of 13 amino acids. The whole variable domain, remainder taken from reference TRBV7-9 and TRBJ2-1, is DTGVSQNPRHKITKRGQNVTFRCDPISEHNRLYWYRQTLGQGPEFLTYFQNEAQLEKSRLLSDRFSAERPKGSFSTLEIQRTEQGDSAMYLCATTSGNYNEQFFGPGTRLTVL.

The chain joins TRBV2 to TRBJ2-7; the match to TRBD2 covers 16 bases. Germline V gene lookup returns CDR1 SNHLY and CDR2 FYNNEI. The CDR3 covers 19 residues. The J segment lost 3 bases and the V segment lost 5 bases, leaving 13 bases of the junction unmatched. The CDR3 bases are TGTGCCAGCAGTCCCAGGGCGGGACTAGCGGGGGGGTCTTACTACGAGCAGTACTTC. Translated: CASSPRAGLAGGSYYEQYF.

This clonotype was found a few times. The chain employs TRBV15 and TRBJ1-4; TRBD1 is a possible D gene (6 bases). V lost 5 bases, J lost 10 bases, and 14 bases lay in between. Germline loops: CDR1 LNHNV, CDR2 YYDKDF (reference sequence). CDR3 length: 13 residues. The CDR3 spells CATSDGGGSKLFF. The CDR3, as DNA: TGTGCCACCAGCGACGGGGGGGGCTCAAAACTGTTTTTT. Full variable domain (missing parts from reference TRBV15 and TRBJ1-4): DAMVIQNPRYQVTQFGKPVTLSCSQTLNHNVMYWYQQKSSQAPKLLFHYYDKDFNNEADTPDNFQSRRPNTSFCFLDIRSPGLGDTAMYLCATSDGGGSKLFFGSGTQLSVL.

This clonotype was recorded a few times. The CDR3 spells CASSPGTGAYEQYF. The CDR3 nucleotides read TGCGCCAGCAGTCCCGGGACAGGGGCCTACGAGCAGTACTTC. This chain uses TRBV4-3 with TRBJ2-7; 10 nucleotides align to TRBD1. J lost 2 bases, V lost 6 bases, and 4 bases had no gene match. The CDR3 is 14 residues long. The V gene's germline CDR1 is LGHNA and CDR2 YSLEER.

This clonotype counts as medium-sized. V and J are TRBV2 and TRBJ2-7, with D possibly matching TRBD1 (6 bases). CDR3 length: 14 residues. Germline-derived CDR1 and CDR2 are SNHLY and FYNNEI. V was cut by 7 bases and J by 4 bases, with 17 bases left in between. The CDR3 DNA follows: TGTGCCAGCAAGACGCCGGGACAAAATTACGAGCAGTACTTC. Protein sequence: CASKTPGQNYEQYF.

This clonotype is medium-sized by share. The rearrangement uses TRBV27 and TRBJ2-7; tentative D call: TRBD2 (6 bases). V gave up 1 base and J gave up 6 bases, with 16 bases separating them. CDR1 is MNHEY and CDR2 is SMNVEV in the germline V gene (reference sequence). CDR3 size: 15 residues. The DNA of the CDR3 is TGTGCCAGCAGTTTATTACTGGACGGGGGTGGCGAGCAGTACTTC. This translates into CASSLLLDGGGEQYF.

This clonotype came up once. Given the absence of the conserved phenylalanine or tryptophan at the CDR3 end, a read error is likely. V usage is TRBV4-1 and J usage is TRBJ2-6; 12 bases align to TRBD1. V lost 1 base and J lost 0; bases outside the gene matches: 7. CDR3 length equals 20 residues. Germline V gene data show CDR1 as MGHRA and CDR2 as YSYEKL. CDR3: CASSQAEGGQGASGANVLTL. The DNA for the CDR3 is TGCGCCAGCAGCCAAGCCGAAGGGGGACAGGGGGCCTCTGGGGCCAACGTCCTGACTCTC.

CDR3 DNA sequence: TGTGCCAGCAGTAGAATCGGGGGTGGTACTGAAGCTTTCTTT. Translation: CASSRIGGGTEAFF. V usage is TRBV2 and J usage is TRBJ1-1; D is possibly TRBD1 (5 bases). V was trimmed by 5 bases and J by 5 bases, leaving 15 bases between them. CDR1 and CDR2 from the germline V gene are SNHLY and FYNNEI. The CDR3 runs to 14 residues.

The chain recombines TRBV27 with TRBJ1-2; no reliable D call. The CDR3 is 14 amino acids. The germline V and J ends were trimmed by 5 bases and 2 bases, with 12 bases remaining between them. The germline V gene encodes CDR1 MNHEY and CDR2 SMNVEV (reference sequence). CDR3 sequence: CASSPLAKNYGYTF. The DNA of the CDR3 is TGTGCCAGCAGTCCGCTAGCAAAAAACTATGGCTACACCTTC.

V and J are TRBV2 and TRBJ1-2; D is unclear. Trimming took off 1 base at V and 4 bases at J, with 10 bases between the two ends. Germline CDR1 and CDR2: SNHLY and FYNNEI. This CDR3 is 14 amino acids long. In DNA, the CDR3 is TGTGCCAGCAGTGAAGTCCAACAGTGCTATGGCTACACCTTC. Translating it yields CASSEVQQCYGYTF.

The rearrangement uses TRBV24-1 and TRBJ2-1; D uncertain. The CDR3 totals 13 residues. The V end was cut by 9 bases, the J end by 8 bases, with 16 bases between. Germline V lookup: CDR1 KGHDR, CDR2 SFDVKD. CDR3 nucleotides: TGTGCCACCGGTTGGGGTCCTACGGATGAGCAGTTCTTC. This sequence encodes CATGWGPTDEQFF.

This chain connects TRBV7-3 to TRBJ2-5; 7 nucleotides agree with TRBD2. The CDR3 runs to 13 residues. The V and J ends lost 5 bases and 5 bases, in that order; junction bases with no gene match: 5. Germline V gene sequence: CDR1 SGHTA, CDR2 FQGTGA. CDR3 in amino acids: CASSARGSETQYF. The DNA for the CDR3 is TGTGCCAGCAGCGCGCGGGGGAGCGAGACCCAGTACTTC.

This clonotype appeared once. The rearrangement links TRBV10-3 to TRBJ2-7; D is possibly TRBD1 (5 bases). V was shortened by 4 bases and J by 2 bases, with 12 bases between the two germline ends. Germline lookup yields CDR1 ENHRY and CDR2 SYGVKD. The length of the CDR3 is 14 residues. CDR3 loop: CAISAQGYPYEQYF. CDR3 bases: TGTGCCATCAGTGCCCAGGGATACCCCTACGAGCAGTACTTC.

The CDR3 loop reads CASSGQGINQPQHF. Written as DNA, the CDR3 is TGTGCCAGCAGTGGACAGGGGATCAATCAGCCCCAGCATTTT. This chain joins TRBV2 and TRBJ1-5; TRBD1 agrees at 8 bases. Losses at the gene ends were 4 bases for V and 3 bases for J; bases not matched to a gene: 2. Germline V gives CDR1 SNHLY, CDR2 FYNNEI. The CDR3 loop spans 14 amino acids.

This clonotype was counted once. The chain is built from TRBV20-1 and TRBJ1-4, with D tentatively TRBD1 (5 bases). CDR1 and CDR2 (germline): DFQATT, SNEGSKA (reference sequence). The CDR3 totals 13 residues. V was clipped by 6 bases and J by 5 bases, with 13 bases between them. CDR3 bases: TGCAGTGCCACCCGGCCAGGGAATGAAAAACTGTTTTTT. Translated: CSATRPGNEKLFF.